This T cell receptor (beta chain) was sequenced for a study of control samples from healthy donors and cancer patients. Some clones are missing from TCRdb's copy, which holds only in-frame ones; the method was immunoSEQ multiplex PCR. The table includes around 120,000 clones, 93% detected once. V lost 5 bases to trimming and J lost 3 bases; unmatched junction nucleotides: 9. This CDR3 contains 16 residues. Germline CDR1 and CDR2: SEHNR and FQNEAQ (reference sequence). Material: PBMCs. The TCR comes from a man aged 45 to 65 with head and neck cancer. The rearrangement joins TRBV7-9 to TRBJ2-2, with 7 bases that match TRBD1. The CDR3 DNA is TGTGCCAGCAGCATCCCGGACAGGTCCTACACCGGGGAGCTGTTTTTT. Translated: CASSIPDRSYTGELFF. Full variable domain (rest looked up from reference TRBV7-9 and TRBJ2-2): DTGVSQNPRHKITKRGQNVTFRCDPISEHNRLYWYRQTLGQGPEFLTYFQNEAQLEKSRLLSDRFSAERPKGSFSTLEIQRTEQGDSAMYLCASSIPDRSYTGELFFGEGSRLTVL.